This is a list of T cell receptor beta chains from one sample in a study of control samples from healthy donors and cancer patients. Measured with immunoSEQ multiplex PCR; TCRdb has only the in-frame clones, and not every one. The sample comprises about 120,000 clones, roughly 87% of which are singletons, and around 1.8% rests with the top ten. Input material: blood. The source of these receptors is a man between 18 and 35 years old in good health. CDR3s leave out the opening cysteine and the closing phenylalanine or tryptophan.

V gene | CDR3 protein
TRBV6-1 | ASSEAGTGLSYEQY
TRBV9 | ASSGRGSTKNIQY
TRBV5-1 | ASSGDPGSYNEQF
TRBV19 | ASSIFRSNTGELF
TRBV4-3 | ASSQDVGQGMGEKLF
TRBV7-6 | ASSFQPASTDTQY
TRBV7-9 | ASSRDVNEKLF
TRBV7-8 | ASSQDYEQY
TRBV6-4 | ASSTGAEAF
TRBV3-1/TRBV3-2 | ASSQTQGGEQY
TRBV7-2 | ASSSHSGASGSNNEQF
TRBV28 | ASSQSLRGFRNEQF
TRBV30 | AWWGRGNTGELF
TRBV4-2 | ASSPGRGVSTDTQY
TRBV7-2 | ASSFNLGAETQY
TRBV11-2 | ASSTGLAGGRTYNEQF
TRBV28 | ASSFYKGWSSNQPQH
TRBV9 | ASRGSMDTGELF
TRBV5-4 | ASSFDRGDYGYT
TRBV24-1 | ATSVESNQPQH
TRBV28 | ASSLSGRGLGGYT
TRBV7-9 | ASSARLAGGRNEQY
TRBV2 | ASSDDGSYGYT
TRBV7-3 | ASSLLGTGSGEQF
TRBV9 | ASSGGVSGQGGYEQY
TRBV19 | ASSSQSVSGNTIY
TRBV3-1/TRBV3-2 | ASSLARGGNYGYT
TRBV20-1 | SASVPGLETQY
TRBV4-3 | ASSQGDRVHTEAF
TRBV15 | ATSRDLITGDLTNEKLF
TRBV18 | ASSPLAGAGNEQF
TRBV10-2 | ASSLAGGTYNEQF
TRBV21-1 | ASSKGDARNQPQH
TRBV15 | ATSRDRAGNVEAF
TRBV6-5 | ASTWTGGDQPQH